This TCR beta chain was identified during a study of immune evolution from preneoplasia to lung adenocarcinoma. Study summary: HLA loss of heterozygosity: over 5.5% AIS, approximately 15% MIA, 30% to 35% ADC, none AAH.

The germline V gene encodes CDR1 LNHDA and CDR2 SQIVND (reference sequence). The CDR3 has 14 amino acids. Trimming removed 6 bases at V and 5 bases at J, with 13 bases between. Study results and limitations: Top clone share appeared to fall from AAH through AIS, MIA, adenocarcinoma.

TCRdb's copy holds only in-frame clones and misses some; the assay was immunoSEQ multiplex PCR. This sample yields thousands of clones, of which over 75% are seen a single time; about 8% belongs to the top ten. Comment on this clone: Its antigen is unidentified.

Sequenced input: FFPE minimally invasive lung adenocarcinoma tissue. The rearrangement links TRBV19 to TRBJ2-2; no definite D call. This clonotype was obtained from a donor older than 65 with lung adenocarcinoma. The CDR3 loop is CASSIPTRTGELFF. The DNA of the CDR3 is TGTGCCAGTAGCATACCGACACGAACCGGGGAGCTGTTTTTT.